This T cell receptor (beta chain) was sequenced during a study of neurological immune-mediated disorders. The CDR3 sequence is 17 residues long. Trimming took off 5 bases at V and 2 bases at J, with 20 bases between the two ends. The V gene's germline CDR1 is SGHNT and CDR2 YENEEA. MiXCR, run by TCRdb on the 5' RACE reads, gives a single entry per CDR3 protein. This sample carries tens of thousands of distinct CDR3 sequences, about 5.6% of them seen once, and the ten largest clones take roughly 1.4%. In this sample, this clonotype turned up many times. The source of this sequence is a young woman with multiple sclerosis. The chain uses TRBV11-3 and TRBJ2-3; TRBD2 might be the D (6 bases). The sample taken for sequencing was CD4+ T cells from blood. The CDR3 reads CASSPARGKVNTDTQYF. The CDR3, as DNA: TGTGCCAGCAGCCCGGCGCGGGGAAAGGTGAACACAGATACGCAGTATTTT.